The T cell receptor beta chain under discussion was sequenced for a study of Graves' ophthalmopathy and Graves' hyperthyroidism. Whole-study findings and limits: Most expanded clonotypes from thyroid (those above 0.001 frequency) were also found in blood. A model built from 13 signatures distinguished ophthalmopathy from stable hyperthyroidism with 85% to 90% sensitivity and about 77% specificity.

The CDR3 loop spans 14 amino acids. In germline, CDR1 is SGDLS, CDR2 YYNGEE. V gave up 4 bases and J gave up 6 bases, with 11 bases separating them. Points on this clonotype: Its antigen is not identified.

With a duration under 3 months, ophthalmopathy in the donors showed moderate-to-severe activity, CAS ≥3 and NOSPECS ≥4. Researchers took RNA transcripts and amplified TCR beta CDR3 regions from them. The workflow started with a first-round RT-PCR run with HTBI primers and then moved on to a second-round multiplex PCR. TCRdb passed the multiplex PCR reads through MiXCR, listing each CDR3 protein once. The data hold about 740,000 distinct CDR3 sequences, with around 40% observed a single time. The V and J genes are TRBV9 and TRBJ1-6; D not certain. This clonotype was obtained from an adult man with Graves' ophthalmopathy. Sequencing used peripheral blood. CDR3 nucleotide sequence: TGTGCCAGCAGCCCAGTCAGCCCTAATTCACCCCTCCACTTT. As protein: CASSPVSPNSPLHF.